Presented here are 13 T cell receptor beta chains from one specimen sequenced in a study of blood T cell repertoires in COVID-19. TCRdb's table, derived via immunoSEQ multiplex PCR, lists solely in-frame clones and lacks some. The data show 80,000 to 95,000 clones, roughly 86% seen once. Material: peripheral blood. Receptors were obtained from a man in his sixties or seventies with acute or convalescent COVID-19.

The gene calls are TRBV28 and TRBJ1-1; perhaps TRBD1 as D (5 bases). V lost 2 bases, J lost 1 base, and 11 bases lay in between. The CDR3 has 15 residues. Germline CDR1 and CDR2: MDHEN and SYDVKM. CDR3 DNA: TGTGCCAGCAGTTTAGGAGGGGCAACGAACACTGAAGCTTTCTTT. It yields the protein CASSLGGATNTEAFF.

V and J are TRBV6-2 or TRBV6-3 and TRBJ2-1; 10 nucleotides line up with TRBD2. The CDR3 is 15 residues long. The junction had 8 bases not matched to a gene; V was cut back by 6 bases and J by 6 bases. In germline, CDR1 is MNHEY, CDR2 SVGEGT. The CDR3 coding sequence is TGTGCCAGCAGCTCGGGACTAGCGAAATCCAATGAGCAGTTCTTC. Translation gives CASSSGLAKSNEQFF.

This clone was recorded a few times. The CDR3 is CASSIQGNQPQHF. The CDR3 DNA reads as TGTGCCAGCAGCATACAGGGAAATCAGCCCCAGCATTTT. The rearrangement uses TRBV5-4 and TRBJ1-5, with a weak D call TRBD1 (6 bases). CDR1 and CDR2 from the germline V gene are SGHNT and YYREEE (reference sequence). V was cut by 4 bases and J by 4 bases, with 9 bases left in between. CDR3 length: 13 residues. Looking up the rest from reference TRBV5-4 and TRBJ1-5 gives the full variable domain: ETGVTQSPTHLIKTRGQQVTLRCSSQSGHNTVSWYQQALGQGPQFIFQYYREEENGRGNFPPRFSGLQFPNYSSELNVNALELDDSALYLCASSIQGNQPQHFGDGTRLSIL.

The chain employs TRBV11-2 and TRBJ1-5, with D perhaps TRBD1 (5 bases). In germline, CDR1 is SGHAT, CDR2 FQNNGV. The CDR3 sequence is 15 residues long. V was clipped by 1 base and J by 9 bases, with 16 bases between them. The CDR3 loop reads CASSLGGGSLSPQHF. Written as DNA, the CDR3 is TGTGCCAGCAGCTTAGGGGGCGGATCTTTATCGCCCCAGCATTTT.

The sample holds one count of this clone. The chain is built from TRBV18 and TRBJ2-5; 13 bases are a match to TRBD2. CDR1 and CDR2 from the germline V gene are KGHSH and LQKENI. The CDR3 spans 16 residues. With 0 bases clipped from V and 6 bases from J, the junction kept 4 bases outside the gene matches. The CDR3 region has the DNA TGTGCCAGCTCACCACCGACTAGCGGGGGGATTAAGACCCAGTACTTC. Amino acid sequence: CASSPPTSGGIKTQYF.

CDR3: CASSSPSLAGVHNEQFF. CDR3 in DNA: TGTGCCAGCAGTTCCCCCTCTCTGGCGGGGGTCCACAATGAGCAGTTCTTC. The chain couples TRBV28 to TRBJ2-1; 7 nucleotides align to TRBD2. This CDR3 has 17 amino acids. V trimming: 4 bases; J trimming: 5 bases; junction bases outside the gene matches: 14. Germline-derived CDR1 and CDR2 are MDHEN and SYDVKM.

V is TRBV11-3 and J is TRBJ2-3; D may be TRBD1 (6 bases). This CDR3 comprises 15 residues. The germline V gene encodes CDR1 SGHNT and CDR2 YENEEA. V shed 5 bases and J shed 1 base, with 13 bases lying between them. The CDR3, as DNA: TGTGCCAGCAGCCAGAGGGGGACCCGCACAGATACGCAGTATTTT. It is translated as CASSQRGTRTDTQYF. Drawing the rest from reference TRBV11-3 and TRBJ2-3, the complete variable domain is EAGVVQSPRYKIIEKKQPVAFWCNPISGHNTLYWYLQNLGQGPELLIRYENEEAVDDSQLPKDRFSAERLKGVDSTLKIQPAELGDSAVYLCASSQRGTRTDTQYFGPGTRLTVL.

The count of this clone is one. DNA for the CDR3: TGCAGTGCTAGAGATAGCTACACCTTC. Its translation is CSARDSYTF. This rearrangement joins TRBV20-1 to TRBJ1-2; no definite D call. Looked up from germline, CDR1 is DFQATT and CDR2 is SNEGSKA (reference sequence). CDR3 length: 9 amino acids. Trimming pared 0 bases from V and 9 bases from J, leaving 2 bases between.

The rearrangement joins TRBV19 to TRBJ1-1; 9 bases are a match to TRBD1. CDR1 LNHDA and CDR2 SQIVND come from the germline V gene (reference sequence). The V gene end was trimmed by 6 bases and the J gene end by 5 bases; junction bases not matched to a gene: 7. This CDR3 is built from 14 residues. The CDR3 coding sequence is TGTGCCAGTAGGGAACAGGGGGCGGGAACTGAAGCTTTCTTT. Translated, it gives CASREQGAGTEAFF. Filled out from reference TRBV19 and TRBJ1-1, the complete variable domain reads DGGITQSPKYLFRKEGQNVTLSCEQNLNHDAMYWYRQDPGQGLRLIYYSQIVNDFQKGDIAEGYSVSREKKESFPLTVTSAQKNPTAFYLCASREQGAGTEAFFGQGTRLTVV.

The chain combines TRBV9 with TRBJ2-5, with D perhaps TRBD2 (6 bases). V gave up 4 bases and J gave up 5 bases, with 21 bases separating them. This CDR3 contains 16 residues. Germline lookup yields CDR1 SGDLS and CDR2 YYNGEE. The CDR3 DNA sequence: TGTGCCAGCAGCATCGGGACTTCAAACTTGGGGGAGACCCAGTACTTC. Its protein is CASSIGTSNLGETQYF. The whole variable domain, remainder taken from reference TRBV9 and TRBJ2-5, is DSGVTQTPKHLITATGQRVTLRCSPRSGDLSVYWYQQSLDQGLQFLIQYYNGEERAKGNILERFSAQQFPDLHSELNLSSLELGDSALYFCASSIGTSNLGETQYFGPGTRLLVL.

This chain links TRBV5-5 with TRBJ2-6, with D unresolved. The V gene lost 3 bases and the J gene lost 2 bases, with 12 bases spanning the gap. This CDR3 region has 16 residues. Germline lookup yields CDR1 SGHKS and CDR2 YYEKEE (reference sequence). CDR3 coding DNA: TGTGCCAGCAGCTATAAACTTGAGGCTGGGGCCAACGTCCTGACTTTC. It is translated as CASSYKLEAGANVLTF.

The V and J genes are TRBV29-1 and TRBJ2-1, with 16 positions matching TRBD2. CDR3 length: 16 residues. Per the germline V gene, CDR1 is SQVTM and CDR2 is ANQGSEA. V trimming: 8 bases; J trimming: 4 bases; junction bases outside the gene matches: 8. CDR3 nucleotides: TGCAGCCTAGATCCGGGACTAGCGGGAGGGTACAATGAGCAGTTCTTC. It specifies CSLDPGLAGGYNEQFF.

This clone was seen just once. This chain links TRBV5-1 with TRBJ1-4, with 7 bases identical to TRBD1. Germline lookup yields CDR1 SGHRS and CDR2 YFSETQ. V gave up 4 bases and J gave up 5 bases; unmatched junction bases: 8. The CDR3 is 15 amino acids. CDR3: CASSIQGVENEKLFF. DNA for the CDR3: TGCGCCAGCAGCATCCAGGGGGTGGAAAATGAAAAACTGTTTTTT.